This TCR beta chain was recorded in a study of blood T cell repertoires in COVID-19. In the study overall: The United States, Italy and Spain were the sources of the acute and convalescent COVID-19 samples. From T cells, B-cell-depleted T cells, or PBMCs came the material, which was cDNA or gDNA.

Source study methods: Scientists estimated how many nucleated cells there were by amplifying reference gene primers. Measured with immunoSEQ multiplex PCR; TCRdb has only the in-frame clones, and not every one. The DNA was the basis for D and trimming; V, J and clone size are from that table. The data show approximately 170,000 clones, about 90% seen once. Germline-derived CDR1 and CDR2 are SGHRS and YFSETQ. Trimming stripped 4 bases from V and 0 bases from J, with 11 bases between. The length of the CDR3 is 14 residues. The sample comprised peripheral blood. The rearrangement links TRBV5-1 to TRBJ2-7; D not certain. The sequence came from a woman in her 70s with acute or convalescent COVID-19. This chain's CDR3 is CASSPDSSSYEQYF. The CDR3 DNA sequence: TGCGCCAGCAGCCCAGACTCCAGCTCCTACGAGCAGTACTTC.